Listed below are T cell receptor beta chains from one sample, sequenced in a study of blood T cell repertoires in COVID-19. Clones were read by immunoSEQ multiplex PCR, and TCRdb kept only the in-frame ones, dropping some. Of fewer than 200,000 clones in the sample, more than 70% were seen once. The sample taken for sequencing was peripheral blood. Every receptor here comes from a middle-aged man with active or convalescent COVID-19. Each CDR3 is given with its conserved first and last residue. D genes are given only for firm matches. Part of the rows lack a size; the others show once, few, many or a class for expanded clones.

. | 14 | TRBJ1-2 | TRBV7-9 | . | TGTGCCAGCAGCCCCGCGACAGAGAACTATGGCTACACCTTC | CASSPATENYGYTF
. | 12 | TRBJ1-2 | TRBV14 | . | TGTGCCAGCAGCCAAGCCCCGTATGGCTACACCTTC | CASSQAPYGYTF
. | 12 | TRBJ2-3 | TRBV2 | TRBD2 | TGTGCCAGCAGTCCTATCGGGACTAGCGAATATTTT | CASSPIGTSEYF
few | 13 | TRBJ1-1 | TRBV7-2 | . | TGTGCCAGCAGCACCCGACAGATCACTGAAGCTTTCTTT | CASSTRQITEAFF
. | 15 | TRBJ1-1 | TRBV6-5 | . | TGTGCCAGCAGTTACTCATCCAGGGTGAACACTGAAGCTTTCTTT | CASSYSSRVNTEAFF
. | 13 | TRBJ2-3 | TRBV29-1 | . | TGCAGCGTTGCGACTAGGGGTACAGATACGCAGTATTTT | CSVATRGTDTQYF
few | 16 | TRBJ2-1 | TRBV2 | TRBD2 | TGTGCCAGCAGCCCGACTAGCGGGGGCCGGGGCAATGAGCAGTTCTTC | CASSPTSGGRGNEQFF
. | 15 | TRBJ2-1 | TRBV20-1 | . | TGCAGTGCTAGTCACAGGGCTCAGGGATACAATGAGCAGTTCTTC | CSASHRAQGYNEQFF
. | 14 | TRBJ2-7 | TRBV6-2/TRBV6-3 | TRBD1 | TGTGCCAGCAGTTGGGACAGGGGATCGTACGAGCAGTACTTC | CASSWDRGSYEQYF
. | 15 | TRBJ2-1 | TRBV9 | TRBD2 | TGTGCCAGCAGCGTAACTAGCGGGGGCTACAATGAGCAGTTCTTC | CASSVTSGGYNEQFF
. | 18 | TRBJ2-3 | TRBV5-1 | TRBD2 | TGCGCCAGCAGCTTGGCCGTCGGGGGGATTCAACGTCCAGATACGCAGTATTTT | CASSLAVGGIQRPDTQYF
. | 17 | TRBJ1-1 | TRBV19 | TRBD1 | TGTGCCAGTAGTACCTTTCCCGGGACAGGGACGAACACTGAAGCTTTCTTT | CASSTFPGTGTNTEAFF
. | 14 | TRBJ1-3 | TRBV11-2 | . | TGTGCCAGCAGTTCAGGACAGCGTGGAAACACCATATATTTT | CASSSGQRGNTIYF
. | 15 | TRBJ1-2 | TRBV5-1 | . | TGCGCCAGTTACCCCGGACACCTTGGCAACTATGGCTACACCTTC | CASYPGHLGNYGYTF
. | 13 | TRBJ2-7 | TRBV2 | TRBD2 | TGTGCCAGCAGACCCCTAGCGGGGGACGAGCAGTACTTC | CASRPLAGDEQYF
. | 14 | TRBJ2-7 | TRBV13 | TRBD2 | TGTGCCAGCAGCACGCGGGGGGCCCCCTACGAGCAGTACTTC | CASSTRGAPYEQYF
. | 15 | TRBJ1-6 | TRBV16 | . | TGTGCCAGCAGCCAGGGCACCCCCGATAATTCACCCCTCCACTTT | CASSQGTPDNSPLHF
. | 14 | TRBJ2-1 | TRBV4-3 | . | TGCGCCAGCAGCCAAGACCGGGAGTACAATGAGCAGTTCTTC | CASSQDREYNEQFF
. | 17 | TRBJ1-4 | TRBV3-1/TRBV3-2 | TRBD1 | TGTGCCAGCAGCCCCTCGGACAGGCGTGCAACTAATGAAAAACTGTTTTTT | CASSPSDRRATNEKLFF
. | 16 | TRBJ1-1 | TRBV5-1 | TRBD1 | TGCGCCAGCAGCCGAGCTAGGGGGCCAAAGAACACTGAAGCTTTCTTT | CASSRARGPKNTEAFF
few | 15 | TRBJ1-2 | TRBV5-1 | TRBD1 | TGCGCCAGCAGCTTCTTGGACAGGGAGGGCTATGGCTACACCTTC | CASSFLDREGYGYTF
. | 18 | TRBJ2-2 | TRBV19 | TRBD1 | TGTGCCAGTAGTCCGAGGACAGGGGGCGTCGGGAACACCGGGGAGCTGTTTTTT | CASSPRTGGVGNTGELFF
once | 12 | TRBJ1-1 | TRBV13 | . | TGTGCCAGCAGCTTACTACGGACTGAAGCTTTCTTT | CASSLLRTEAFF
. | 15 | TRBJ1-5 | TRBV3-1/TRBV3-2 | . | TGTGCCAGCAGCCAAGATGGGCAGGTATATCAGCCCCAGCATTTT | CASSQDGQVYQPQHF
. | 15 | TRBJ2-5 | TRBV4-1 | . | TGCGCCAGCAGCCAACGGAGGACAGCCGGGGAGACCCAGTACTTC | CASSQRRTAGETQYF
once | 13 | TRBJ2-1 | TRBV2 | . | TGTGCCAGCAGTGCCTTAGAGGGAAATGAGCAGTTCTTC | CASSALEGNEQFF
. | 16 | TRBJ1-6 | TRBV4-1 | . | TGCGCCAGCAGCCGGACTGAGAGCTCCTATAATTCACCCCTCCACTTT | CASSRTESSYNSPLHF
. | 15 | TRBJ1-2 | TRBV6-5 | . | TGTGCCAGCAGTTACTACGGCAGGGGCAGCTATGGCTACACCTTC | CASSYYGRGSYGYTF
once | 16 | TRBJ2-2 | TRBV7-9 | TRBD1 | TGTGCCAGCAGCCGAACTACAGGGGTGCACACCGGGGAGCTGTTTTTT | CASSRTTGVHTGELFF
. | 15 | TRBJ2-3 | TRBV9 | TRBD2 | TGTGCCAGCAACTCTCTAGCGGGGGGGGCGGATACGCAGTATTTT | CASNSLAGGADTQYF
. | 16 | TRBJ2-2 | TRBV7-8 | TRBD1 | TGTGCCAGCAGCCACCGGGACAGGGCGGACACCGGGGAGCTGTTTTTT | CASSHRDRADTGELFF
. | 14 | TRBJ1-2 | TRBV6-1 | TRBD1 | TGTGCCAGCAGTGAGAGGACAGGGAGCAAAGGAACAACCTTC | CASSERTGSKGTTF
. | 16 | TRBJ1-1 | TRBV5-8 | . | TGTGCCAGCAGCTTGAGGATGAGGACAAAGAACACTGAAGCTTTCTTT | CASSLRMRTKNTEAFF
few | 15 | TRBJ1-3 | TRBV6-2/TRBV6-3 | TRBD1 | TGTGCCAGCAGTCGGACAGGTTTTACCGGAAACACCATATATTTT | CASSRTGFTGNTIYF
. | 13 | TRBJ2-7 | TRBV30 | . | TGTGCCTGGAGGAACAGGAGCTCCTACGAGCAGTACTTC | CAWRNRSSYEQYF
. | 16 | TRBJ1-4 | TRBV18 | . | TGTGCCAGCTCACCCCTCCCGGGGGCAACTAATGAAAAACTGTTTTTT | CASSPLPGATNEKLFF
. | 17 | TRBJ2-5 | TRBV7-8 | TRBD1 | TGTGCCAGCAGCCTATCCCCCTGGGACAGGGGAAGGGAGACCCAGTACTTC | CASSLSPWDRGRETQYF
many | 16 | TRBJ1-5 | TRBV7-2 | TRBD1 | TGTGCCAGCAGCAGGGGGGACAGCCCGAAGAATCAGCCCCAGCATTTT | CASSRGDSPKNQPQHF
once | 12 | TRBJ1-2 | TRBV6-5 | . | TGTGCCAGCCAGGGGTCGAGTTACGGCTACACCTTC | CASQGSSYGYTF
. | 16 | TRBJ2-1 | TRBV15 | . | TGTGCCACCAGCAGTAACCGGGACATCTCCTACAATGAGCAGTTCTTC | CATSSNRDISYNEQFF
once | 16 | TRBJ2-2 | TRBV28 | TRBD2 | TGTGCCAGCAGAGACCTAGAGCGGGGGGTAAACGGGGAGCTGTTTTTT | CASRDLERGVNGELFF
. | 15 | TRBJ1-1 | TRBV5-1 | TRBD1 | TGCGCCAGCAGCTTGCCGGGACAGCGAAATACTGAAGCTTTCTTT | CASSLPGQRNTEAFF
. | 15 | TRBJ2-1 | TRBV7-9 | TRBD2 | TGTGCCAGCAGCCTTACTAGCGGGGGGTACAATGAGCAGTTCTTC | CASSLTSGGYNEQFF
few | 14 | TRBJ1-1 | TRBV25-1 | TRBD1 | TGTGCCAGCAGTGAGACAGGGATGAACACTGAAGCTTTCTTT | CASSETGMNTEAFF
. | 13 | TRBJ1-2 | TRBV18 | TRBD1 | TGTGCCAGCTCACCGGGACAGTTCTATGGCTACACCTTC | CASSPGQFYGYTF
. | 17 | TRBJ1-1 | TRBV13 | . | TGTGCCAGCAGCCCTGGGTCTAGCCAAGGGATGAACACTGAAGCTTTCTTT | CASSPGSSQGMNTEAFF
. | 16 | TRBJ1-2 | TRBV10-3 | . | TGTGCCATCAGTGAGCCACGCCTAGGATCCAACTATGGCTACACCTTC | CAISEPRLGSNYGYTF
. | 14 | TRBJ2-7 | TRBV29-1 | . | TGCAGCGTTGAAGAGGGTAGGGGCTCCTACGAGCAGTACTTC | CSVEEGRGSYEQYF
. | 14 | TRBJ2-7 | TRBV10-3 | TRBD1 | TGTGCCATCAGTGGACGACAGGGGGTGGACGAGCAGTACTTC | CAISGRQGVDEQYF
. | 11 | TRBJ1-1 | TRBV30 | . | TGTGCCTGGGGTCGGGGCACTGAAGCTTTCTTT | CAWGRGTEAFF
. | 14 | TRBJ2-7 | TRBV18 | TRBD1 | TGTGCCAGCTCCCAGACAGGGGCCCCCCACGAGCAGTACTTC | CASSQTGAPHEQYF
. | 15 | TRBJ2-7 | TRBV28 | . | TGTGCCAGCAGTTTACCGGGGGGCCGCTCCTACGAGCAGTACTTC | CASSLPGGRSYEQYF
. | 16 | TRBJ2-3 | TRBV18 | TRBD1 | TGTGCCAGCTCACCTTATGCGGGACAGGGGATGAATACGCAGTATTTT | CASSPYAGQGMNTQYF
. | 17 | TRBJ2-1 | TRBV5-1 | TRBD2 | TGCGCCAGCAGCTGGCGGGGGGCCCTCAGCTCCTACAATGAGCAGTTCTTC | CASSWRGALSSYNEQFF
. | 17 | TRBJ2-7 | TRBV5-4 | TRBD1 | TGTGCCAGCAGCTTGGGGTCCCCTCAGGGGGCTATTTACGAGCAGTACTTC | CASSLGSPQGAIYEQYF
. | 15 | TRBJ2-5 | TRBV28 | TRBD1 | TGTGCCAGCAGGGGACAGGGGGCTGGCCTGGTGACCCAGTACTTC | CASRGQGAGLVTQYF
once | 16 | TRBJ1-4 | TRBV5-1 | . | TGCGCCAGCAGCTTGCGGGGTAGGGACTTTGGTGAAAAACTGTTTTTT | CASSLRGRDFGEKLFF